This is a list of T cell receptor beta chains from one sample in a study of cytomegalovirus exposure and HLA in healthy donors. Method: immunoSEQ multiplex PCR; TCRdb's copy keeps in-frame clones and lacks some. This sample has fewer than 200,000 clones, with 80% found just once. What was sequenced was PBMCs. These receptors were collected from a boy aged 10-17 years in good health and CMV-seronegative. CDR3s include the opening cysteine and the closing phenylalanine or tryptophan. The order of the fields is V gene, J gene, D gene, clone size, CDR3 protein, CDR3 DNA. A D gene is named only where the DNA matches it firmly. Expanded clones get a size class; other rows say once, few or many, or leave the size out.

V gene: TRBV7-3; J gene: TRBJ2-7; D gene: TRBD1; clone size: few; CDR3 protein: CASSLETGSEQYF; CDR3 DNA: TGTGCCAGCAGCTTAGAGACAGGGTCCGAGCAGTACTTC
V gene: TRBV5-6; J gene: TRBJ1-2; D gene: TRBD1; clone size: .; CDR3 protein: CASSGILRTGDNVNYGYTF; CDR3 DNA: TGTGCCAGCAGCGGAATCCTTCGGACAGGGGACAATGTTAACTATGGCTACACCTTC
V gene: TRBV7-2; J gene: TRBJ2-4; D gene: .; clone size: few; CDR3 protein: CASSLEGGLAKNIQYF; CDR3 DNA: TGTGCCAGCAGCTTAGAAGGCGGATTAGCCAAAAACATTCAGTACTTC
V gene: TRBV9; J gene: TRBJ2-5; D gene: .; clone size: .; CDR3 protein: CASSEQGKETQYF; CDR3 DNA: TGTGCCAGCAGCGAGCAGGGGAAAGAGACCCAGTACTTC
V gene: TRBV5-1; J gene: TRBJ1-1; D gene: .; clone size: few; CDR3 protein: CASSLRDTNTEAFF; CDR3 DNA: TGCGCCAGCAGCTTGAGGGACACGAACACTGAAGCTTTCTTT
V gene: TRBV11-3; J gene: TRBJ2-5; D gene: TRBD1; clone size: few; CDR3 protein: CASRGQGPETQYF; CDR3 DNA: TGTGCCAGCAGGGGACAGGGGCCAGAGACCCAGTACTTC
V gene: TRBV4-1; J gene: TRBJ1-3; D gene: .; clone size: .; CDR3 protein: CASSQPGGGIGNTIYF; CDR3 DNA: TGCGCCAGCAGCCAGCCGGGAGGAGGAATTGGAAACACCATATATTTT
V gene: TRBV5-1; J gene: TRBJ1-1; D gene: TRBD1; clone size: .; CDR3 protein: CASSSGDRDGGEAFF; CDR3 DNA: TGCGCCAGCAGTTCTGGCGACAGGGATGGGGGTGAAGCTTTCTTT
V gene: TRBV5-6; J gene: TRBJ2-2; D gene: .; clone size: .; CDR3 protein: CASSFIEPVGTGELFF; CDR3 DNA: TGTGCCAGCAGCTTTATAGAGCCAGTCGGGACCGGGGAGCTGTTTTTT
V gene: TRBV21-1; J gene: TRBJ1-5; D gene: .; clone size: .; CDR3 protein: CASSKYGQGAGSPQHF; CDR3 DNA: TGTGCCAGCAGCAAATACGGACAGGGGGCTGGTTCGCCCCAGCATTTT
V gene: TRBV19; J gene: TRBJ1-1; D gene: TRBD1; clone size: .; CDR3 protein: CASSIGGQGTEAFF; CDR3 DNA: TGTGCCAGTAGTATAGGGGGACAGGGCACTGAAGCTTTCTTT
V gene: TRBV19; J gene: TRBJ1-5; D gene: TRBD1; clone size: .; CDR3 protein: CASSPQTGVNQPQHF; CDR3 DNA: TGTGCCAGTAGTCCTCAGACAGGGGTAAATCAGCCCCAGCATTTT
V gene: TRBV10-3; J gene: TRBJ1-1; D gene: .; clone size: .; CDR3 protein: CAINWGPKNTEAFF; CDR3 DNA: TGTGCCATAAACTGGGGGCCTAAGAACACTGAAGCTTTCTTT
V gene: TRBV5-1; J gene: TRBJ1-1; D gene: TRBD1; clone size: .; CDR3 protein: CASSFFRDSAVMNTEAFF; CDR3 DNA: TGCGCCAGCAGCTTCTTCCGGGACAGCGCCGTTATGAACACTGAAGCTTTCTTT
V gene: TRBV6-5; J gene: TRBJ1-2; D gene: .; clone size: .; CDR3 protein: CASSRDTDYGYTF; CDR3 DNA: TGTGCCAGCAGTCGGGACACCGACTATGGCTACACCTTC
V gene: TRBV5-1; J gene: TRBJ2-7; D gene: .; clone size: .; CDR3 protein: CASSLGAGTYEQYF; CDR3 DNA: TGCGCCAGCAGCTTGGGCGCAGGCACCTACGAGCAGTACTTC
V gene: TRBV6-6; J gene: TRBJ1-1; D gene: .; clone size: .; CDR3 protein: CASIGVANTEAFF; CDR3 DNA: TGTGCCAGCATAGGGGTGGCGAACACTGAAGCTTTCTTT
V gene: TRBV30; J gene: TRBJ1-1; D gene: TRBD1; clone size: .; CDR3 protein: CAWSWDRGTEAFF; CDR3 DNA: TGTGCCTGGAGTTGGGACAGGGGGACTGAAGCTTTCTTT